This T cell receptor (beta chain) originates from a study of patients and donors after allogeneic stem cell transplantation. Germline values: CDR1 MNHEY, CDR2 SVGAGI. The V end lost 0 bases, the J end lost 4 bases, and 11 bases lay between the germline ends. This CDR3 has 15 amino acids. A single record per CDR3 protein comes from TCRdb applying MiXCR to the RT-PCR reads. Of 150,000 to 200,000 distinct CDR3 sequences in the sample, roughly 30% were seen once. The clonotype comes from a human donor who was either an allogeneic HSCT recipient or a stem cell or donor lymphocyte infusion donor (not recorded which). It is not recorded whose cells these are; they may come from a transplant donor. The sample consisted of blood, either unsorted or a sorted T cell fraction (not recorded which). The chain combines TRBV6-5 with TRBJ2-3; D unresolved. In nucleotides, the CDR3 is TGTGCCAGCAGTTACTCGGCCTGGTGGGCAGATACGCAGTATTTT. Protein: CASSYSAWWADTQYF.